This T cell receptor (beta chain) was captured in a study of cytomegalovirus exposure and HLA in healthy donors (dated by TCRdb to about 2017). Some background on the complete study: An earlier analysis of approximately 640 of the donors reported about 250 Gb of sequence data and roughly 110 million unique TCR beta sequences from about 180 million T cells. The study used immunosequencing to profile the T cell repertoires of hundreds of subjects and linked those repertoires to cytomegalovirus serostatus. Besides the first cohort of approximately 710 subjects, a separate validation cohort made up of 120 different subjects was used. In the later analysis, no new phenotypic data were used to find candidate immune exposures; instead, reliance was placed on TCR beta sequences and their occurrence across donors. The genetic ancestry cluster associated with self-reported Caucasian donors included approximately 85% of the 300 to 400 genotyped donors. Donor age, sex, ethnicity and CMV serostatus were compiled together with the repertoire data. The study aimed to test whether signatures of past pathogen exposure could be identified by cataloging public T cell receptors. The study combined high-throughput TCR immunosequencing, statistical association of individual TCRs with disease status, and machine learning to predict cytomegalovirus infection status. In a later analysis, previously published TCR beta repertoires from more than 500 donors were re-analyzed and high-resolution HLA genotyping was added so that TCR occurrence patterns could be studied. HLA typing covered class I and class II loci at four-digit resolution. Among some 410 genotyped donors of the cohort, an average of approximately 250,000 unique TCR beta nucleotide sequences were sequenced per donor, roughly 20% of them non-productive. A few DR-DQ haplotypes were treated as single units for association and clustering because of strong linkage in the cohort. An early release covering 550 to 700 HLA-typed donors comprised 250 to 350 gigabases of sequencing data and approximately 80 million unique TCR sequences. In an earlier analysis of over 550 of the donors, high-throughput TCR beta sequencing was used to judge whether each TCR beta V gene segment behaved as functional or pseudogenic. All discovery cohort repertoires had been generated using a single sequencing platform. Typing coverage varied by locus: 629-630 donors for A, B, C, DRB1 and DQB1; roughly 520 for DQA1; about 600 for DPA1; 450 to 480 for DPB1. A later genetic analysis used genome-wide SNP genotypes for 398 of the 666 donors, treating that subset as a discovery cohort. Broader findings and caveats from the paper: In an earlier analysis of some 640 of the donors, most TCR beta V segments were observed in productive rearrangements about 87% or about 30% of the time, broadly matching IMGT annotations. A later analysis associated 16,951 TCR beta sequences with specific HLA alleles at a false discovery rate of 0.05. Several of the top co-occurrence clusters appeared to be linked to parvovirus B19, influenza, CMV and Epstein-Barr virus, according to a later analysis. A further reported finding was that TCR beta sequences accurately predicted the HLA-A and HLA-B alleles for most subjects in the first cohort. Some IMGT-functional V segments, including TRBV6-2 and TRBV6-3, could not be distinguished by the 87-base-pair reads and were therefore excluded. Roughly uniform sequencing depth across donors was assumed in presence/absence analyses, although this assumption may not hold. The sequencing pipeline was judged likely to have produced a cluster of highly shared sequence variants as a technical artifact. In a later genetic analysis, a missense DCLRE1C variant was associated with V-gene and J-gene trimming of TCR beta chains, and the association was replicated in an independent cohort. While some public TCRs were present in many individuals, most TCR sequences turned up only very rarely across donors. It was suggested by the authors that the approach could potentially be generalized to other disease states and immunological phenotypes. A few of the identified cytomegalovirus-associated TCR beta chains were confirmed in vitro to be specific for cytomegalovirus antigens. The only immune exposure information available for the cohort was CMV serostatus. Linkage disequilibrium might explain the correlated functional status among segregating V segments, but an unknown experimental factor could not be ruled out. Because HLA typing was missing for some donors at each locus, association tests included only the typed subset. Most CMV-associated TCR beta chains appeared to be HLA-restricted in a later analysis, and the HLA associations seemed to be driven largely by CMV exposure. In this cohort, only TCR beta chains were sequenced, and detectable features were limited by the absence of alpha or paired-chain data. The study listed 150 to 200 TCR beta chains as associated with cytomegalovirus. Strong co-occurrence of HLA alleles, especially DR and DQ, made assigning TCR associations to individual alleles difficult. Compared with the approximately 700-donor mean, donors in an Asian-associated ancestry cluster had fewer N-insertions in productive TCRs, according to a later genetic analysis. Because counts were too low, seventeen rarely observed V segments, including chromosome 9 orphons, were excluded from the earlier analysis of some 590 of the donors. The classifier was reported to diagnose cytomegalovirus status with high specificity and sensitivity in both the original and validation cohorts. In a later analysis, the rate of TCR association differed among HLA loci, with DRB1 alleles having the most associated TCRs and HLA-C alleles having the fewest. Compared with equally common non-associated chains, HLA-associated TCR beta chains in a later analysis were more clonally expanded and had lower generation probabilities.

Its CDR3 holds 14 amino acids, cysteine through phenylalanine. The entry retains the CDR3 DNA only, 42 bases that are in frame from base 1. V is pared back by 5 bases and J by 6 bases, with 17 bases lying between the germline termini. In the germline V gene (reference sequence), CDR1 corresponds to MNHEY and CDR2 to SMNVEV. Libraries were built with the immunoSEQ multiplex PCR assay. For the multiplex PCR, a mixture combining 60 forward primers for TCR Vbeta segments and 13 reverse primers for TCR Jbeta segments was used. The CDR3 region of rearranged TCR beta genes was amplified from genomic DNA by a multiplex PCR assay. The amplified TCR beta libraries were sequenced on the Illumina HiSeq System as 87-base-pair reads. Concerning the study's data processing: A later analysis tallied tens of millions of unique TCR beta chains across the approximately 670 repertoires, and 10 million to 11 million of those chains were shared by two or more donors. To remove PCR and sequencing errors, raw reads were error-corrected and collapsed into unique sequences using a nearest-neighbor algorithm that merged closely related sequences. Alignment of CDR3 sequences to IMGT reference sequences was used to assign V, D and J gene segments. For a sequence to be retained, at least a six-nucleotide match to both a V gene segment and a J gene segment was required. Rearrangements were classified as productive when the CDR3 lacked stop codons and remained in frame with V and J, and all other rearrangements were classified as non-productive. CDR3 was defined according to IMGT convention as the region running from the second conserved V-encoded cysteine to the conserved J-encoded phenylalanine. Sequences without an unambiguous match to a single V gene segment were excluded from the earlier analysis of about 600 of the donors. An earlier analysis of a few hundred of the donors called V segments functional above 56.7% productive rearrangements and segregating when the between-donor standard deviation exceeded 5%. A statistical classification framework was built to diagnose cytomegalovirus status from the catalog of TCR beta chain sequences. In a later analysis, V and J genes were assigned by comparing TCR nucleotide sequences against IMGT/GENE-DB human TR gene sequences. Using the TCRdist pipeline, a later analysis assigned CDR3 sequences along with most-parsimonious VDJ recombination scenarios. In a later analysis, every TCR beta chain was defined by the combination of its CDR3 amino acid sequence and its V-gene family, and reads without a unique V-gene family were dropped. A later analysis removed 500 to 650 highly shared, low-generation-probability nucleotide sequences to deal with suspected cross-contamination and a sequencing artifact. In a later analysis, a clonal expansion index for each public chain was calculated from normalized within-repertoire ranks of inferred template counts. In a later analysis, generation probabilities were computed using a VDJ recombination model fitted to out-of-frame rearrangements, and the results were checked against IGoR. Hypergeometric tests were used in a later analysis to score TCR-TCR, TCR-HLA and TCR-CMV co-occurrence, with a repertoire-size bias correction applied to the TCR pairs. False discovery rates were estimated in a later analysis by permuting HLA or CMV assignments 20 times. A later analysis grouped co-occurring TCRs with DBSCAN, adding TCRdist sequence similarity when clustering within HLA-allele-positive subsets. For co-occurrence clustering, repertoires with fewer than 30,000 or more than 120,000 public chains were excluded, along with 5 or 6 repertoires with anomalous nucleotide sharing. Imported from immuneACCESS, the table was reduced by TCRdb to in-frame sequences with V and J called. These copies leave out some clones; in studies compared against another copy, an unresolved V gene accounts for under half, and the cause of the remainder is not known. D and trimming come from the DNA, and the V and J calls and clone size come from that table. The table for this sample lists around 200,000 clones; around 75% of them were counted only once. The ten largest clones take up 6.3% of the sample.

In total, approximately 700 healthy bone marrow donors made up the cohort. At the time of sampling, all cohort members were nominally healthy, though unrecorded immune exposures were likely present. The donor was CMV seropositive and was included in the group of 290 or so seropositive cohort members. Each donor provided a peripheral blood sample, and peripheral blood mononuclear cells were used for TCR beta sequencing. Genomic DNA was extracted from the blood cell samples with the Qiagen DNeasy Blood Extraction Kit. A word on this clone: Its binding antigen is unknown. No qualities accompany the bases; no much larger clone lies one base away.

Recombination linked TRBV27 to TRBJ2-7; the D gene identity is not certain. This sequence was found in a man aged 40-55 years in good health and CMV-seropositive. The material sequenced was PBMCs. The CDR3 region has the sequence CASSPGGVPFEQYF. The bases are TGTGCCAGCAGTCCTGGCGGAGTCCCCTTCGAGCAGTACTTC.